These T cell receptor beta chains were read from a single sample in a study of T-cell memory formation after mild COVID-19. TCRdb fed the 5' RACE reads into MiXCR, producing one record per CDR3 protein. The table records some 190,000 distinct CDR3 sequences, 16% of them present only once. The specimen was PBMCs or a T cell subset sorted from them (not recorded which). The receptors were gathered from an adult woman who had mild COVID-19 (a few samples of this study predate the infection). Cell type and time point are not known. Both conserved end residues are part of each CDR3. A D gene is named only where the DNA matches it firmly. The size entry is marked missing in some rows and otherwise reads once, few, many or a size class.

j_gene: TRBJ2-7; abundance: NA; d_gene: TRBD2; v_gene: TRBV5-5; len: 16; CDR3nt: TGTGCCAGCAGCTTGCCGGAACGGACTAGCTCCTACGAGCAGTACTTC; CDR3aa: CASSLPERTSSYEQYF
j_gene: TRBJ1-5; abundance: NA; d_gene: TRBD1; v_gene: TRBV6-1; len: 15; CDR3nt: TGTGCCAGCAGGGACAGGGGTAAGGGCAATCAGCCCCAGCATTTT; CDR3aa: CASRDRGKGNQPQHF
j_gene: TRBJ2-3; abundance: few; d_gene: TRBD2; v_gene: TRBV5-5; len: 14; CDR3nt: TGTGCCAGCAGCTTCGGGGGGATCACAGATACGCAGTATTTT; CDR3aa: CASSFGGITDTQYF
j_gene: TRBJ1-6; abundance: NA; d_gene: NA; v_gene: TRBV27; len: 20; CDR3nt: TGTGCCAGCAGTTTTTCGGCACTTGGTGCCCAGAGCTCCTATAATTCACCCCTCCACTTT; CDR3aa: CASSFSALGAQSSYNSPLHF
j_gene: TRBJ1-6; abundance: few; d_gene: TRBD1; v_gene: TRBV2; len: 14; CDR3nt: TGTGCCAGCAGAACCGGGACAGCCGGTTCACCCCTCCACTTT; CDR3aa: CASRTGTAGSPLHF
j_gene: TRBJ2-7; abundance: few; d_gene: NA; v_gene: TRBV7-2; len: 11; CDR3nt: TGTGCCAGCAGCGGACTTTACGAGCAGTACTTC; CDR3aa: CASSGLYEQYF
j_gene: TRBJ2-5; abundance: NA; d_gene: TRBD2; v_gene: TRBV4-2; len: 16; CDR3nt: TGTGCCAGCAGCCGAGGGACTAGCGGGTTCCAAGAGACCCAGTACTTC; CDR3aa: CASSRGTSGFQETQYF
j_gene: TRBJ2-7; abundance: NA; d_gene: NA; v_gene: TRBV4-3; len: 13; CDR3nt: TGCGCCAGCCGCGGGACAGCCTCCTACGAGCAGTACTTC; CDR3aa: CASRGTASYEQYF
j_gene: TRBJ1-2; abundance: NA; d_gene: NA; v_gene: TRBV24-1; len: 12; CDR3nt: TGTGCCACCAGTGATTTTTCGGGGTTCTACACCTTC; CDR3aa: CATSDFSGFYTF
j_gene: TRBJ2-7; abundance: few; d_gene: NA; v_gene: TRBV6-5; len: 14; CDR3nt: TGTGCCAGCAGCTACGTAACCACAGGGTACGAGCAGTACTTC; CDR3aa: CASSYVTTGYEQYF
j_gene: TRBJ2-1; abundance: many; d_gene: NA; v_gene: TRBV6-2/TRBV6-3; len: 15; CDR3nt: TGTGCCAGCAGAATCAGTGTTCGGTCCTACAATGAGCAGTTCTTC; CDR3aa: CASRISVRSYNEQFF